This TCR beta chain was captured by sequencing in a study of cytomegalovirus exposure and HLA in healthy donors. 60 Vbeta and 13 Jbeta primers were used in PCR. The table came from immunoSEQ multiplex PCR; TCRdb's copy has only in-frame clones and leaves some out. The sample lists over 110,000 clones; almost 80% were seen once. About this clone: The antigen remains unidentified.

V was trimmed by 0 bases and J by 3 bases, leaving 15 bases between them. The CDR3 is 16 residues long. CDR1 SGHKS and CDR2 YYEKEE come from the germline V gene (reference sequence). General study findings and limits: Certain indistinguishable V segments, among them TRBV6-2 and TRBV6-3, were excluded.

The rearrangement uses TRBV5-5 and TRBJ2-5; tentatively, D is TRBD1 (6 bases). The source of this sequence is a man aged 18 to 29 in good health and CMV-seronegative. The material sequenced was PBMCs. The CDR3 loop is CASSLEIRTAEETQYF. The CDR3 nucleotides read TGTGCCAGCAGCTTGGAGATCCGGACAGCCGAAGAGACCCAGTACTTC. The whole variable domain, filled in from reference TRBV5-5 and TRBJ2-5, reads DAGVTQSPTHLIKTRGQQVTLRCSPISGHKSVSWYQQVLGQGPQFIFQYYEKEERGRGNFPDRFSARQFPNYSSELNVNALLLGDSALYLCASSLEIRTAEETQYFGPGTRLLVL.